What follows are 19 T cell receptor beta chains derived from one specimen sequenced in a study of blood T cells in healthy people across ages. Combining a sample-barcoded 5' primer with a J-beta primer mix, a second PCR ran for roughly 7 to 12 cycles. TCRdb recomputed calls from the 5' RACE reads with MiXCR, one row per CDR3 protein. The sample yields about 720,000 distinct CDR3 sequences, more than 20% seen once. These sequences were also reported in another study, on T cells of mothers and their children.

Material: blood. The receptors here all came from a boy between 10 and 17 years old in good health.

This clonotype was seen a few times. This chain links TRBV6-2 or TRBV6-3 with TRBJ1-2, with TRBD1 as a possible D gene (6 bases). Per germline, CDR1 MNHEY and CDR2 SVGEGT. The ends were cut back, 6 bases at V and 8 bases at J, with 13 bases in the middle. This CDR3 is 12 amino acids long. CDR3 sequence reads: CASRPDSWGYTF. The CDR3 bases are TGTGCCAGCAGACCGGACAGTTGGGGCTACACCTTC.

The chain is built from TRBV3-1 and TRBJ1-2, with D tentatively TRBD1 (6 bases). CDR3 length: 14 amino acids. The germline V and J ends were trimmed by 5 bases and 7 bases, with 17 bases remaining between them. CDR1 is LGHDT, CDR2 YNNKEL, per germline (reference sequence). The CDR3 DNA follows: TGTGCCAGCAGCGCAGGAAACAACAGGGTTGGCTACACCTTC. Translation: CASSAGNNRVGYTF.

The J gene is TRBJ2-5, the V gene TRBV6-6; 10 nucleotides agree with TRBD2. The DNA end is a closer match to TRBJ2-7, so the J assignment may be wrong. Germline V lookup: CDR1 MNHNY, CDR2 SVGAGI (reference sequence). The CDR3 loop spans 15 amino acids. CDR3 DNA sequence: TGTGCCAGCAGTTTCAGCGGGGGGGCTAACTACGAGCAGTACTTC. Translated: CASSFSGGANYEQYF.

The chain recombines TRBV28 with TRBJ1-5; tentative D call: TRBD1 (6 bases). The V and J ends lost 2 bases and 1 base respectively, with 6 bases between them. This CDR3 comprises 14 residues. The germline V gene encodes CDR1 MDHEN and CDR2 SYDVKM. The CDR3 nucleotides read TGTGCCAGCAGTTTAGGGACAAGCAATCAGCCCCAGCATTTT. This codes for CASSLGTSNQPQHF.

The V call is TRBV19, the J call TRBJ2-3; D might be TRBD2 (5 bases). Looked up from germline, CDR1 is LNHDA and CDR2 is SQIVND (reference sequence). The CDR3 has 14 residues. The V gene lost 5 bases and the J gene lost 2 bases, with 11 bases spanning the gap. The CDR3 coding sequence is TGTGCCAGTAGTCCAGGACTTAACACAGATACGCAGTATTTT. Translation gives CASSPGLNTDTQYF.

The CDR3 DNA is TGTGCCAGCAGTGATACACCAGCCTCCTACGAGCAGTACTTC. This codes for CASSDTPASYEQYF. V gene TRBV25-1 combines with J gene TRBJ2-7; D is ambiguous. The CDR3 length is 14 residues. Trimming removed 3 bases from V and 0 bases from J, with 9 bases in between. The germline gives CDR1 MGHDK, CDR2 SYGVNS.

V gene TRBV5-1 combines with J gene TRBJ1-1, with TRBD1 as a possible D gene (6 bases). V shed 5 bases and J shed 6 bases, with 20 bases lying between them. Germline V gives CDR1 SGHRS, CDR2 YFSETQ. This CDR3 is 15 amino acids long. The CDR3 nucleotides are TGCGCCAGCAGTCACGGGTGGGGACAAGGAGCTGAAGCTTTCTTT. It yields the protein CASSHGWGQGAEAFF.

The gene calls are TRBV20-1 and TRBJ2-2; 8 bases are shared with TRBD1. J was trimmed by 6 bases and V by 5 bases; bases with no gene match: 2. There are 12 residues in the CDR3. The germline CDR1 and CDR2 sequences are DFQATT and SNEGSKA (reference sequence). CDR3 in DNA: TGCAGTGCTGACAGGGGAGCCGGGGAGCTGTTTTTT. It translates to CSADRGAGELFF.

The chain recombines TRBV29-1 with TRBJ2-1; D is uncertain. CDR1 and CDR2 from the germline V gene are SQVTM and ANQGSEA. Trimming took off 3 bases at V and 6 bases at J, with 12 bases between the two ends. CDR3 length: 13 amino acids. CDR3 amino acids: CSVDNRYANEQFF. Written as DNA, the CDR3 is TGCAGCGTTGACAACCGCTACGCCAATGAGCAGTTCTTC.

This clonotype came up a few times. The V gene is TRBV18, the J gene TRBJ1-4, with D possibly matching TRBD1 (5 bases). This CDR3 is built from 14 residues. With 2 bases removed from V and 7 bases from J, the gap between germline ends came to 11 bases. CDR1 and CDR2 (germline): KGHSH, LQKENI. CDR3 loop: CASSPEGTVEKLFF. CDR3 nucleotide sequence: TGTGCCAGCTCACCAGAGGGGACGGTTGAAAAACTGTTTTTT.

This clonotype was detected a few times. The chain employs TRBV30 and TRBJ2-6; D is unclear. V lost 3 bases and J 1 base, leaving 10 bases between the germline ends. Germline V gives CDR1 GTSNPN, CDR2 SVGIG (reference sequence). The CDR3 spans 15 residues. The CDR3 reads CAWSKPLSGANVLTF. CDR3 nucleotide sequence: TGTGCCTGGAGCAAGCCTCTGTCTGGGGCCAACGTCCTGACTTTC.

The chain links TRBV7-9 to TRBJ2-5; no definite D call. The end of the DNA is better explained by TRBJ2-1, so the J call may be wrong. Germline lookup yields CDR1 SEHNR and CDR2 FQNEAQ (reference sequence). This CDR3 is 12 amino acids long. The CDR3 bases are TGTGCCAGCAGCTTATGGGATGCTGAGCAGTTCTTC. This encodes CASSLWDAEQFF.

This chain joins TRBV7-2 and TRBJ2-5, with 8 positions matching TRBD2. Looked up from germline, CDR1 is SGHTA and CDR2 is FQGNSA. The CDR3 is made up of 14 amino acids. V dropped 7 bases and J dropped 4; count of bases not matched to a gene: 8. DNA for the CDR3: TGTGCCAGCACGAGACGGGGGGGCGGAGAGACCCAGTACTTC. It translates to CASTRRGGGETQYF.

This clonotype has more than one count but fewer than ten. V usage is TRBV6-6 and J usage is TRBJ2-5; D is possibly TRBD2 (5 bases). The CDR3 sequence is 14 residues long. CDR1 and CDR2 (germline): MNHNY, SVGAGI (reference sequence). The V gene lost 7 bases and the J gene lost 7 bases, with 19 bases spanning the gap. CDR3 loop: CASTDGERRRTQYF. The CDR3 DNA reads TGTGCCAGCACAGACGGGGAGCGGAGGCGGACCCAGTACTTC.

This clonotype turned up a few times. V and J are TRBV7-3 and TRBJ2-1, with 11 bases fitting TRBD2. V lost 6 bases, J lost 8 bases, and 9 bases stayed unmatched. Germline CDR1 and CDR2: SGHTA and FQGTGA. The CDR3 extends over 15 amino acids. CDR3 loop: CASSWGLADGDEQFF. The DNA for the CDR3 is TGTGCCAGCAGTTGGGGACTAGCGGACGGAGATGAGCAGTTCTTC. The complete variable domain, with remaining parts taken from reference TRBV7-3 and TRBJ2-1, reads GAGVSQTPSNKVTEKGKYVELRCDPISGHTALYWYRQSLGQGPEFLIYFQGTGAADDSGLPNDRFFAVRPEGSVSTLKIQRTERGDSAVYLCASSWGLADGDEQFFGPGTRLTVL.

The chain is built from TRBV4-1 and TRBJ2-7; the D is unclear. The germline V gene encodes CDR1 MGHRA and CDR2 YSYEKL. V was cut by 0 bases and J by 1 base, with 7 bases left in between. The CDR3 is made up of 14 amino acids. DNA of the CDR3: TGCGCCAGCAGCCAAGAGAAGGGTTCCTACGAGCAGTACTTC. Its protein is CASSQEKGSYEQYF.

This clonotype was found a few times. The chain recombines TRBV30 with TRBJ2-7; the D gene is possibly TRBD1 (6 bases). V gave up 0 bases and J gave up 4 bases, with 10 bases separating them. Per germline, CDR1 GTSNPN and CDR2 SVGIG (reference sequence). The CDR3 runs to 13 residues. CDR3 sequence: CAWSVGAAYEQYF. In DNA, the CDR3 is TGTGCCTGGAGTGTGGGGGCCGCATACGAGCAGTACTTC.

This clonotype came up a few times. The chain employs TRBV28 and TRBJ2-4; D not resolved. Trimming shortened V by 3 bases and J by 1 base, and 10 bases separated the two germline ends. The CDR3 runs to 15 residues. Germline V lookup: CDR1 MDHEN, CDR2 SYDVKM. In DNA, the CDR3 is TGTGCCAGCAGTTTTACCGGTCCGGCCAAAAACATTCAGTACTTC. It yields the protein CASSFTGPAKNIQYF.

This clonotype appeared a few times. The chain joins TRBV7-8 to TRBJ2-7, with TRBD1 matching over 8 bases. There are 16 residues in the CDR3. Trimming cost V 5 bases and J 5 bases; bases outside gene matches: 14. CDR1 and CDR2 (germline): SGHVS, FQNEAQ. CDR3 coding DNA: TGTGCCAGCAGCGCCTACTCCGGGACAGGAGTCAACGAGCAGTACTTC. Translating it yields CASSAYSGTGVNEQYF.